What follows are 18 T cell receptor beta chains derived from one specimen sequenced in a study of T cell responses to AZD1222 COVID-19 vaccine (dated by TCRdb to the early 2020s). The time point label, as the study defines it: baseline before first vaccination. Library creation used the immunoSEQ multiplex PCR assay. The table was pulled from immuneACCESS by TCRdb, which kept in-frame rearrangements only. Such tables lose some clones; where checked, under half of the loss comes from unresolved V genes, and the rest has no known cause. The sample data list roughly 100,000 clones, and approximately 90% of these were observed just once. The ten largest clones represent 15% to 20% of the sample. The sample here was peripheral blood, taken on day 0 of AZD1222 vaccination. These receptors all come from an adult in good health.

The V gene is TRBV4-1, the J gene TRBJ2-1; 13 nucleotides agree with TRBD2. Losses at the gene ends were 4 bases for V and 6 bases for J; bases not matched to a gene: 12. Germline CDR1 MGHRA, CDR2 YSYEKL. The CDR3 covers 18 residues. CDR3 bases: TGCGCCAGCAGCCGCGGACTAGCGGGGGCCGCCGAATCCAATGAGCAGTTCTTC. It is translated as CASSRGLAGAAESNEQFF.

This chain uses TRBV6-1 with TRBJ1-4; 9 positions match TRBD1. This CDR3 has 16 amino acids. Germline lookup yields CDR1 MNHNS and CDR2 SASEGT. V shed 4 bases, J shed 5 bases, and the junction held 8 bases outside the gene matches. This CDR3 reads CASSGTGTGRNEKLFF. In nucleotides, the CDR3 is TGTGCCAGCAGTGGGACCGGGACAGGGCGCAATGAAAAACTGTTTTTT.

This chain connects TRBV19 to TRBJ1-5; 11 nucleotides agree with TRBD1. CDR1 is LNHDA, CDR2 SQIVND, per germline (reference sequence). V was pared by 6 bases and J by 1 base, with 5 bases of the junction left unmatched. The CDR3 runs to 16 residues. CDR3 coding DNA: TGTGCCAGTAGCGGGACAGGGGGATGGAGCAATCAGCCCCAGCATTTT. Translation: CASSGTGGWSNQPQHF.

This clone appeared a single time. In nucleotides, the CDR3 is TGTGCCAGTAGTATAGTGCAGGGGAGAAGGACTGAAGCTTTCTTT. Protein sequence: CASSIVQGRRTEAFF. The chain has TRBV19 and TRBJ1-1; D may be TRBD1 (6 bases). The CDR3 has 15 amino acids. The germline V and J ends were trimmed by 1 base and 5 bases, with 14 bases remaining between them. The germline gives CDR1 LNHDA, CDR2 SQIVND (reference sequence). The entire variable domain, with the rest obtained from reference TRBV19 and TRBJ1-1, is as follows: DGGITQSPKYLFRKEGQNVTLSCEQNLNHDAMYWYRQDPGQGLRLIYYSQIVNDFQKGDIAEGYSVSREKKESFPLTVTSAQKNPTAFYLCASSIVQGRRTEAFFGQGTRLTVV.

This rearrangement joins TRBV11-2 to TRBJ2-5; D unresolved. The V end lost 4 bases, the J end lost 6 bases, and 6 bases lay between the germline ends. The CDR3 runs 11 residues. Looked up from germline, CDR1 is SGHAT and CDR2 is FQNNGV. CDR3 coding DNA: TGTGCCAGCAGCTCCCCTCAGACCCAGTACTTC. Translating it yields CASSSPQTQYF. Supplemented by reference TRBV11-2 and TRBJ2-5, the full variable domain reads EAGVAQSPRYKIIEKRQSVAFWCNPISGHATLYWYQQILGQGPKLLIQFQNNGVVDDSQLPKDRFSAERLKGVDSTLKIQPAKLEDSAVYLCASSSPQTQYFGPGTRLLVL.

Remarks on this clone: The CDR3 end shows no conserved phenylalanine or tryptophan, and so a read error is likely. V gene TRBV3-1 (or the pseudogene TRBV3-2) combines with J gene TRBJ1-6; D is perhaps TRBD1 (6 bases). The CDR3 consists of 16 residues. V shed 0 bases and J shed 5 bases, with 11 bases lying between them. Looked up from germline, CDR1 is LGHDT and CDR2 is YNNKEL (reference sequence). This chain's CDR3 is CASSQEWGANNSPLHL. CDR3 DNA: TGTGCCAGCAGCCAAGAGTGGGGGGCCAATAATTCACCCCTCCACCTT.

The chain's CDR3 is CASSEASGLTYEQYF. The CDR3 nucleotides are TGTGCCAGCAGCGAAGCATCGGGACTAACCTACGAGCAGTACTTC. The chain joins TRBV3-1 (or the pseudogene TRBV3-2) to TRBJ2-7; the match to TRBD2 covers 7 bases. The CDR3 is made up of 15 amino acids. CDR1 is LGHDT and CDR2 is YNNKEL in the germline V gene (reference sequence). The junction had 9 bases not matched to a gene; V was cut back by 5 bases and J by 2 bases.

This chain links TRBV12-5 with TRBJ1-1, with a weak D call TRBD1 (5 bases). Between the trimmed V and J ends, which lost 4 bases and 1 base, there was a span of 10 bases. Germline values: CDR1 LGHNT, CDR2 FRNRAP. The CDR3 totals 14 residues. This chain's CDR3 is CASGWGTANTEAFF. CDR3 nucleotides: TGTGCTAGTGGTTGGGGGACGGCGAACACTGAAGCTTTCTTT.

Of note for this clone: The identical CDR3 is also encoded by other nucleotide sequences in the sample. This chain joins TRBV7-9 and TRBJ1-1; D unresolved. The CDR3 length is 13 residues. Germline V gene sequence: CDR1 SEHNR, CDR2 FQNEAQ (reference sequence). Trimming shortened V by 1 base and J by 4 bases, and 7 bases separated the two germline ends. CDR3 sequence: CASSLEGATEAFF. The CDR3, as DNA: TGTGCCAGCAGCTTAGAAGGAGCCACTGAAGCTTTCTTT.

The genes are TRBV2 and TRBJ2-7; 11 bases align to TRBD1. This CDR3 is 14 amino acids long. Germline assignment: CDR1 SNHLY and CDR2 FYNNEI. The J segment lost 3 bases and the V segment lost 4 bases, leaving 2 bases of the junction unmatched. The chain's CDR3 is CASSVGQGGYEQYF. The DNA of the CDR3 is TGTGCCAGCAGTGTGGGACAGGGGGGCTACGAGCAGTACTTC.

The rearrangement uses TRBV7-2 and TRBJ2-5, with D uncertain. CDR1 is SGHTA and CDR2 is FQGNSA in the germline V gene. CDR3 length: 14 amino acids. The ends were cut back, 1 base at V and 2 bases at J, with 8 bases in the middle. The CDR3 reads CASSLGSVQETQYF. In nucleotides, the CDR3 is TGTGCCAGCAGCTTAGGATCCGTGCAAGAGACCCAGTACTTC.

The V call is TRBV30, the J call TRBJ1-2; 11 positions match TRBD1. J gave up 8 bases and V 2 bases, and 7 bases lay outside the gene matches. The CDR3 is made up of 14 amino acids. From germline, CDR1 is GTSNPN and CDR2 SVGIG (reference sequence). This CDR3 reads CAWSPRGQGAGYTF. CDR3 coding DNA: TGTGCCTGGAGTCCTCGAGGACAGGGGGCAGGCTACACCTTC.

This clone appeared a few times. The genes are TRBV7-9 and TRBJ2-5; D ambiguous. The CDR3 is 14 amino acids. The germline V gene has CDR1 SEHNR and CDR2 FQNEAQ (reference sequence). Trimming shortened V by 1 base and J by 5 bases, and 11 bases separated the two germline ends. As DNA, the CDR3 is TGTGCCAGCAGCTTAGTAGGATTAGAGGAGACCCAGTACTTC. Translated: CASSLVGLEETQYF.

The chain uses TRBV10-3 and TRBJ1-2; possible D gene TRBD1, 5 bases. The V end lost 9 bases, the J end lost 4 bases, and 21 bases lay between the germline ends. Germline V CDR1 and CDR2: ENHRY, SYGVKD. The CDR3 is 15 residues long. The CDR3 sequence is CAIGVSESPSYGYTF. CDR3 coding DNA: TGTGCCATAGGGGTGTCGGAGAGCCCTTCCTATGGCTACACCTTC.

This chain uses TRBV12-3 or TRBV12-4 with TRBJ1-2; possibly TRBD1 for D (5 bases). CDR3 size: 13 residues. Trimming shortened V by 7 bases and J by 5 bases, and 14 bases separated the two germline ends. CDR3 in DNA: TGTGCCAGCACCTATCTTCCAGGGTATGGCTACACCTTC. Its protein is CASTYLPGYGYTF.

The chain employs TRBV6-5 and TRBJ1-1; TRBD1 agrees at 8 bases. V lost 7 bases, J lost 4 bases, and 8 bases stayed unmatched. In germline, CDR1 is MNHEY, CDR2 SVGAGI. There are 14 residues in the CDR3. The CDR3 DNA reads TGTGCCAGCACTCAGAGGACAGGGCTCACTGAAGCTTTCTTT. It encodes CASTQRTGLTEAFF.

The chain uses TRBV5-1 and TRBJ1-3; D is perhaps TRBD1 (5 bases). This CDR3 is 14 amino acids long. The V end lost 4 bases, the J end lost 5 bases, and 13 bases lay between the germline ends. CDR1 and CDR2 from the germline V gene are SGHRS and YFSETQ. The CDR3 coding sequence is TGCGCCAGCAGCGACACAGGATGGAGAAACACCATATATTTT. Protein sequence: CASSDTGWRNTIYF.

The chain has TRBV27 and TRBJ2-7, with a weak D call TRBD1 (6 bases). This CDR3 comprises 15 residues. Germline assignment: CDR1 MNHEY and CDR2 SMNVEV (reference sequence). Between the trimmed V and J ends, which lost 3 bases and 2 bases, there was a span of 14 bases. This CDR3 is CASSFSTGLTYEQYF. DNA for the CDR3: TGTGCCAGCAGTTTTTCTACAGGGTTGACCTACGAGCAGTACTTC.